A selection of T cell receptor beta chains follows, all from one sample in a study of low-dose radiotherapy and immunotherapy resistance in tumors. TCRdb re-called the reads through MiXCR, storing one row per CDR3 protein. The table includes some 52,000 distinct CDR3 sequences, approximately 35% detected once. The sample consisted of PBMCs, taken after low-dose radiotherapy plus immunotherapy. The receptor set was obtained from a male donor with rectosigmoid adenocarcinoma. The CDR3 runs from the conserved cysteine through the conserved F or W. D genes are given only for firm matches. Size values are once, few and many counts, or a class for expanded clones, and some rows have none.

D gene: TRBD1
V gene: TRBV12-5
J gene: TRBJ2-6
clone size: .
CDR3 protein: CASGPRPGQGAPGANVLTF
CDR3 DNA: TGTGCTAGTGGTCCCCGCCCGGGACAGGGGGCGCCTGGGGCCAACGTCCTGACTTTC

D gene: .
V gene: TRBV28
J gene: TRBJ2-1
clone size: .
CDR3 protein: CASRGSYNEQFF
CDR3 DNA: TGTGCCTCCAGGGGAAGCTACAATGAGCAGTTCTTC

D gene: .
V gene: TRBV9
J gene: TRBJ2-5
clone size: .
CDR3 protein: CASSPEKSWETQYF
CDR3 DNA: TGTGCCAGCAGCCCGGAAAAAAGTTGGGAGACCCAGTACTTC

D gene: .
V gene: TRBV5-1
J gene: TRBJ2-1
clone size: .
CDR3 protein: CASSSYRGSLSSHEQFF
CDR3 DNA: TGCGCCAGCAGCTCCTACCGAGGTAGCCTGTCTTCCCATGAGCAGTTCTTC

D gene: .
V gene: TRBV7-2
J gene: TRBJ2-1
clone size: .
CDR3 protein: CASSPGTSNEQFF
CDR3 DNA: TGTGCCAGCAGCCCGGGGACTTCCAATGAGCAGTTCTTC

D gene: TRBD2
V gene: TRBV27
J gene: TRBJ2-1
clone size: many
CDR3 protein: CASRLRGGGYNEQFF
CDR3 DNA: TGTGCCAGCAGATTGCGGGGGGGCGGCTACAATGAGCAGTTCTTC

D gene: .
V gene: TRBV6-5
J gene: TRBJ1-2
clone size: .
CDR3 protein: CASSSPTGHNYGYTF
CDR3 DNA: TGTGCCAGCAGTTCCCCGACAGGACACAACTATGGCTACACCTTC

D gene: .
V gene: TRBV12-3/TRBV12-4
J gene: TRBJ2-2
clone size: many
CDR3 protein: CASNQGLNTGELFF
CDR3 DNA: TGTGCCAGCAATCAGGGTTTGAACACCGGGGAGCTGTTTTTT

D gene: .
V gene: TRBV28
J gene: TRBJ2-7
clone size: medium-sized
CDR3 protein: CASTPRRQSYEQYF
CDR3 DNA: TGTGCCAGCACCCCCCGGAGACAGTCCTACGAGCAGTACTTC

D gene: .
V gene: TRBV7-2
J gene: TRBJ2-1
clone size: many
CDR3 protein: CASSLEGLGKQFF
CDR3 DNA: TGTGCCAGCAGCTTAGAGGGATTAGGGAAGCAGTTCTTC

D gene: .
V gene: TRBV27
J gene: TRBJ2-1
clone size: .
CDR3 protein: CASSPLRQRQYNEQFF
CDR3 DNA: TGTGCCAGCAGTCCCCTCCGGCAGAGACAATACAATGAGCAGTTCTTC

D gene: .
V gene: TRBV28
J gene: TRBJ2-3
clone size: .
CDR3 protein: CASRAGAVSTDTQYF
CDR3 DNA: TGTGCCAGCAGGGCGGGGGCAGTGAGCACAGATACGCAGTATTTT

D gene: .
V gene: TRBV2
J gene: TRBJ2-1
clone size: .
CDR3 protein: CASSHDRGAGGDNEQFF
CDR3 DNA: TGTGCCAGCAGTCATGACAGGGGGGCCGGGGGGGATAATGAGCAGTTCTTC

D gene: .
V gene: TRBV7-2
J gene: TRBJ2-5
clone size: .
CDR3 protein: CASSLETQYF
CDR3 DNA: TGTGCCAGCAGCTTGGAGACCCAGTACTTC

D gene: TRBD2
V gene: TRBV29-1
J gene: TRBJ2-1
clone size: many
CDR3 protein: CSVDLGLAGGAEQFF
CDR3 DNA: TGCAGCGTTGATCTCGGACTAGCGGGAGGAGCTGAGCAGTTCTTC

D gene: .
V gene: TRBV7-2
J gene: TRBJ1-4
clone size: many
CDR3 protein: CASSPKLSGTNEKLFF
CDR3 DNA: TGTGCCAGCAGCCCCAAGTTATCGGGTACTAATGAAAAACTGTTTTTT

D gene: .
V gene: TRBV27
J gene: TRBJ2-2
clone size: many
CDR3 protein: CASSLRVNTGELFF
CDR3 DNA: TGTGCCAGCAGTCTGAGGGTCAACACCGGGGAGCTGTTTTTT

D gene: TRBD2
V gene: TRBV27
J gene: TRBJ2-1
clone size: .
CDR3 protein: CASDLAGGYNEQFF
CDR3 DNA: TGTGCCAGCGATCTAGCGGGAGGGTATAATGAGCAGTTCTTC

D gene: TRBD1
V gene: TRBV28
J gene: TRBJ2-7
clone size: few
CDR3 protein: CASSFWGQAETYEQYF
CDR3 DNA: TGTGCCAGCAGTTTTTGGGGACAGGCGGAAACCTACGAGCAGTACTTC

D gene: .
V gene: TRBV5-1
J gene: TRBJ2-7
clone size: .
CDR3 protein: CASSVGSSYEQYF
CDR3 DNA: TGCGCCAGCAGTGTAGGAAGCTCCTACGAGCAGTACTTC

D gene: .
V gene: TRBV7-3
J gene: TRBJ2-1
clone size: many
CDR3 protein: CASSSANLNNEQFF
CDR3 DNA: TGTGCCAGCAGCTCCGCCAACCTAAACAATGAGCAGTTCTTC

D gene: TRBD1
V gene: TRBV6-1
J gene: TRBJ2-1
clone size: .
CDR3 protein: CASSGRDSYNEQFF
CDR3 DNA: TGTGCCAGCAGTGGCCGGGACAGTTACAATGAGCAGTTCTTC

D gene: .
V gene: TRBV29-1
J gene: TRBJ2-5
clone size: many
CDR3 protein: CSVGMAETQYF
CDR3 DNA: TGCAGCGTTGGGATGGCAGAGACCCAGTACTTC

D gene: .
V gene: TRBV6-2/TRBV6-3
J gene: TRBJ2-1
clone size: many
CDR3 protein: CASSIPSAGGNEQFF
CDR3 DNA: TGTGCCAGCAGTATTCCCAGCGCTGGAGGCAATGAGCAGTTCTTC

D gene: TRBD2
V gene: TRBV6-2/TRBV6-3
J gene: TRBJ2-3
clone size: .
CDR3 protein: CASRHSSGRLVQYF
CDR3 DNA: TGTGCCAGCAGACATTCTAGCGGGAGATTGGTGCAGTATTTT

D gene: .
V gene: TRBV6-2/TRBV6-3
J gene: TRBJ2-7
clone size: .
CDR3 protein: CASSYLRNSQLYGQYF
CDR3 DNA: TGTGCCAGCAGTTACCTTCGTAACAGTCAACTTTACGGGCAGTACTTC

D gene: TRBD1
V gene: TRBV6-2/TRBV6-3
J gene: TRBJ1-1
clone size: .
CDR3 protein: CASSYTSGTATMNTEAFF
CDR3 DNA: TGTGCCAGCAGTTACACCTCCGGGACAGCGACGATGAACACTGAAGCTTTCTTT